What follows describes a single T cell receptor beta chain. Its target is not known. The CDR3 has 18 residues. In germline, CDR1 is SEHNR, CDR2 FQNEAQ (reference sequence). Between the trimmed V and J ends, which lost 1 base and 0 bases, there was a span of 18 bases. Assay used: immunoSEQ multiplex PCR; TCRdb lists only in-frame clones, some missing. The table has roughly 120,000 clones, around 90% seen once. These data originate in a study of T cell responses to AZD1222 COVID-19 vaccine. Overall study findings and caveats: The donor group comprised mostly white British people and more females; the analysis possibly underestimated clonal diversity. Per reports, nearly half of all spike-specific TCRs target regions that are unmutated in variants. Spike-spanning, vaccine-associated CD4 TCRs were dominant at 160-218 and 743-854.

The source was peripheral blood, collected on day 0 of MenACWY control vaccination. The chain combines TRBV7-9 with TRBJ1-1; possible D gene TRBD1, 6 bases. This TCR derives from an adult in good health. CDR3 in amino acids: CASSLGRSRGRLNTEAFF. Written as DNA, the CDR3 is TGTGCCAGCAGCTTAGGGAGATCGCGGGGGCGATTGAACACTGAAGCTTTCTTT.